These 31 T cell receptor beta chains originate from one sample sequenced in a study of shared clonotypes between healthy human individuals. Only CD45RO-negative cells positively selected for CCR7 counted as naive CD8 cells, so terminally differentiated effector memory CD45RA+ cells were excluded. Method: immunoSEQ multiplex PCR; TCRdb's copy keeps in-frame clones and lacks some. The sample shows 2 million to 2.5 million clones, about 93% of them seen only once. Material for sequencing was naive CD8+ T cells from PBMCs. These receptors came from a man younger than 30 in good health. Some clones in this sample may be carry-over from other donors' samples.

This chain joins TRBV5-5 and TRBJ2-2; tentatively, D is TRBD2 (6 bases). V was trimmed by 0 bases and J by 4 bases, leaving 10 bases between them. Germline-derived CDR1 and CDR2 are SGHKS and YYEKEE (reference sequence). The CDR3 is 15 residues long. CDR3 bases: TGTGCCAGCAGCTTGGACGGGAGTTTCACCGGGGAGCTGTTTTTT. As protein: CASSLDGSFTGELFF.

V and J are TRBV27 and TRBJ2-5; D is possibly TRBD1 (5 bases). The CDR3 is 15 amino acids. V lost 6 bases and J 9 bases, leaving 23 bases between the germline ends. Germline V gives CDR1 MNHEY, CDR2 SMNVEV (reference sequence). Here the CDR3 DNA reads TGTGCCAGCAGAGGGGATGGGTCCCCTGGGAAGGCCCAGTACTTC. Its protein product is CASRGDGSPGKAQYF.

The chain combines TRBV19 with TRBJ1-1; D is undetermined. Per germline, CDR1 LNHDA and CDR2 SQIVND (reference sequence). This CDR3 comprises 11 residues. V gave up 6 bases and J gave up 6 bases, with 8 bases separating them. The CDR3 sequence: CASSRSAEAFF. Here the CDR3 DNA reads TGTGCCAGTAGCCGAAGCGCTGAAGCTTTCTTT.

The rearrangement joins TRBV5-1 to TRBJ1-1; 12 nucleotides agree with TRBD1. V lost 4 bases and J lost 7; bases outside the gene matches: 14. Germline V gene data show CDR1 as SGHRS and CDR2 as YFSETQ. The CDR3 runs to 17 residues. The CDR3 loop reads CASSRTTGQGAQGEAFF. In DNA form, the CDR3 reads TGCGCCAGCAGCCGAACAACGGGACAGGGGGCGCAGGGTGAAGCTTTCTTT. The full variable domain, completed using reference TRBV5-1 and TRBJ1-1, is KAGVTQTPRYLIKTRGQQVTLSCSPISGHRSVSWYQQTPGQGLQFLFEYFSETQRNKGNFPGRFSGRQFSNSRSEMNVSTLELGDSALYLCASSRTTGQGAQGEAFFGQGTRLTVV.

The J gene is TRBJ2-5, the V gene TRBV7-9, with D tentatively TRBD1 (6 bases). The germline V and J ends were trimmed by 4 bases and 3 bases, with 12 bases remaining between them. Germline lookup yields CDR1 SEHNR and CDR2 FQNEAQ (reference sequence). This CDR3 spans 14 amino acids. CDR3 residues: CASSSPNREETQYF. CDR3 coding DNA: TGTGCCAGCAGCTCTCCCAACAGGGAAGAGACCCAGTACTTC.

The chain joins TRBV7-2 to TRBJ2-7; 9 bases fit TRBD1. Germline CDR1 SGHTA, CDR2 FQGNSA. V lost 4 bases to trimming and J lost 4 bases; unmatched junction nucleotides: 14. The CDR3 sequence is 17 residues long. In DNA form, the CDR3 reads TGTGCCAGCAGCTATGGATCGGTGGGACAGGGCTTTTACGAGCAGTACTTC. Its translation is CASSYGSVGQGFYEQYF.

The chain combines TRBV15 with TRBJ2-1; 8 bases fit TRBD2. V was clipped by 3 bases and J by 7 bases; unmatched bases: 8. In germline, CDR1 is LNHNV, CDR2 YYDKDF (reference sequence). This CDR3 is built from 15 residues. The CDR3 spells CATSRLRTSGNEQFF. The CDR3 DNA reads as TGTGCCACCAGCAGGCTCCGAACTAGCGGAAATGAGCAGTTCTTC. Complete variable domain (other parts from reference TRBV15 and TRBJ2-1): DAMVIQNPRYQVTQFGKPVTLSCSQTLNHNVMYWYQQKSSQAPKLLFHYYDKDFNNEADTPDNFQSRRPNTSFCFLDIRSPGLGDTAMYLCATSRLRTSGNEQFFGPGTRLTVL.

The CDR3 loop is CAWSSGSSSYNEQFF. In DNA form, the CDR3 reads TGTGCCTGGAGCAGCGGGAGTTCGTCCTACAATGAGCAGTTCTTC. V is TRBV30 and J is TRBJ2-1, with 8 bases identical to TRBD2. This CDR3 region has 15 residues. J lost 1 base, V lost 3 bases, and 5 bases had no gene match. CDR1 and CDR2 from the germline V gene are GTSNPN and SVGIG (reference sequence).

The chain joins TRBV6-1 to TRBJ2-4; D is undetermined. Germline values: CDR1 MNHNS, CDR2 SASEGT. CDR3 length: 15 residues. V dropped 1 base and J dropped 0 bases, with 7 bases sitting between them. The CDR3 bases are TGTGCCAGCAGTGAAGTAGGTCAAGCCAAAAACATTCAGTACTTC. This encodes CASSEVGQAKNIQYF.

The CDR3 DNA sequence: TGCAGCGTTGGGGGGAGGGTGAATGAGCAGTTCTTC. This gives the protein CSVGGRVNEQFF. The rearrangement uses TRBV29-1 and TRBJ2-1; TRBD2 aligns across 7 bases. This CDR3 spans 12 amino acids. CDR1 and CDR2 from the germline V gene are SQVTM and ANQGSEA. Losses at the gene ends were 4 bases for V and 7 bases for J; bases not matched to a gene: 4.

The chain has TRBV7-2 and TRBJ1-1; maybe TRBD1 (5 bases). The germline V gene has CDR1 SGHTA and CDR2 FQGNSA. This CDR3 is built from 14 residues. Trimming removed 3 bases from V and 5 bases from J, with 13 bases in between. CDR3 protein: CASSFEDTRTEAFF. CDR3 DNA: TGTGCCAGCAGCTTTGAGGACACGCGTACTGAAGCTTTCTTT.

The genes are TRBV25-1 and TRBJ2-1; 7 bases line up with TRBD2. The CDR3 has 15 amino acids. Germline V gives CDR1 MGHDK, CDR2 SYGVNS. The junction had 12 bases not matched to a gene; V was cut back by 4 bases and J by 9 bases. The DNA for the CDR3 is TGTGCCAGCAGTGGCGCCGGACTAGTACGGGGTGAGCAGTTCTTC. Its translation is CASSGAGLVRGEQFF.

The chain links TRBV25-1 to TRBJ2-3, with 10 nucleotides matching TRBD2. V gave up 10 bases and J gave up 4 bases; unmatched junction bases: 8. The CDR3 covers 14 residues. Germline-derived CDR1 and CDR2 are MGHDK and SYGVNS. For the CDR3, the DNA is TGTGCCACCTCACTAGCGGGACGTCCAGATACGCAGTATTTT. Its translation is CATSLAGRPDTQYF.

This clone was seen a single time. The chain combines TRBV10-2 with TRBJ2-7; D not certain. Germline CDR1 reads WSHSY; CDR2 reads SAAADI. This CDR3 has 14 amino acids. Between the trimmed V and J ends, which lost 3 bases and 2 bases, there was a span of 11 bases. The CDR3 loop reads CASSDRVQTYEQYF. CDR3 in DNA: TGCGCCAGCAGTGATCGGGTACAGACCTACGAGCAGTACTTC.

This sequence joins TRBV6-5 and TRBJ2-5; TRBD1 agrees at 10 bases. Germline assignment: CDR1 MNHEY and CDR2 SVGAGI. Trimming removed 6 bases from V and 5 bases from J; junction bases left unmatched: 9. The CDR3 has 15 residues. The CDR3 DNA reads TGTGCCAGCAGACAGGGACAGGGGAGTTGGGAGACCCAGTACTTC. Residues: CASRQGQGSWETQYF.

The chain is built from TRBV4-1 and TRBJ2-7, with D uncertain. The CDR3 has 13 amino acids. V was shortened by 1 base and J by 6 bases, with 10 bases between the two germline ends. Germline-derived CDR1 and CDR2 are MGHRA and YSYEKL. In nucleotides, the CDR3 is TGCGCCAGCAGCCAAGGTCAGTCACGCGAGCAGTACTTC. This translates into CASSQGQSREQYF.

The J gene is TRBJ1-2, the V gene TRBV5-5, with TRBD1 matching 10 bases. The junction had 6 bases not matched to a gene; V was cut back by 5 bases and J by 8 bases. The CDR3 contains 13 residues. Germline V gene lookup returns CDR1 SGHKS and CDR2 YYEKEE (reference sequence). The CDR3: CASRPTGGAGYTF. The DNA of the CDR3 is TGTGCCAGCAGGCCGACAGGGGGCGCGGGCTACACCTTC.

V gene TRBV27 combines with J gene TRBJ2-7; TRBD1 agrees at 7 bases. Germline lookup yields CDR1 MNHEY and CDR2 SMNVEV (reference sequence). There are 16 residues in the CDR3. Losses at the gene ends were 3 bases for V and 2 bases for J; bases not matched to a gene: 10. The CDR3, as DNA: TGTGCCAGCAGTTTTTCTACAGGGGCTATGACCTACGAGCAGTACTTC. The encoded protein is CASSFSTGAMTYEQYF.

This rearrangement joins TRBV28 to TRBJ2-7; TRBD2 is a possible D gene (6 bases). Germline V CDR1 and CDR2: MDHEN, SYDVKM. V lost 5 bases, J lost 7 bases, and 21 bases lay in between. This CDR3 contains 15 residues. The CDR3 region is CASSLRFGGEIEQYF. The DNA of the CDR3 is TGTGCCAGCAGTCTCCGGTTCGGAGGGGAAATAGAGCAGTACTTC.

This clone was seen once. The rearrangement uses TRBV7-6 and TRBJ2-7; D possibly corresponds to TRBD2 (5 bases). CDR3 length: 15 amino acids. V was cut by 5 bases and J by 4 bases, with 18 bases left in between. Germline lookup yields CDR1 SGHVS and CDR2 FNYEAQ. CDR3 sequence reads: CASSASSGVGYEQYF. DNA of the CDR3: TGTGCCAGCAGCGCGTCATCCGGGGTGGGTTACGAGCAGTACTTC.

On this clone: Other DNA sequences from this sample encode an identical CDR3 as well. The V and J genes are TRBV4-1 and TRBJ2-7; D call uncertain. V was trimmed by 0 bases and J by 4 bases, leaving 4 bases between them. Germline CDR1 and CDR2: MGHRA and YSYEKL. This CDR3 is 12 amino acids long. The CDR3 sequence: CASSQDLYEQYF. CDR3 nucleotide sequence: TGCGCCAGCAGCCAAGATCTGTACGAGCAGTACTTC.

The V gene is TRBV5-4, the J gene TRBJ1-2, with D perhaps matching TRBD1 (5 bases). Per the germline V gene, CDR1 is SGHNT and CDR2 is YYREEE (reference sequence). Deletions cut 4 bases from V and 5 bases from J, with 15 bases between. This CDR3 contains 14 residues. The CDR3 spells CASSPSEGAYGYTF. CDR3 DNA sequence: TGTGCCAGCAGCCCGAGTGAAGGGGCATATGGCTACACCTTC.

The genes are TRBV28 and TRBJ2-7; D may be TRBD1 (6 bases). This CDR3 is built from 15 residues. In germline, CDR1 is MDHEN, CDR2 SYDVKM. The V end lost 6 bases, the J end lost 1 base, and 16 bases lay between the germline ends. The CDR3 is CASRAPDRPSYEQYF. The DNA for the CDR3 is TGTGCCAGCAGGGCCCCAGACAGGCCTTCCTACGAGCAGTACTTC.

The rearrangement joins TRBV6-1 to TRBJ1-1; D is perhaps TRBD1 (5 bases). V gave up 8 bases and J gave up 6 bases, with 19 bases separating them. The CDR3 length is 14 residues. The germline V gene encodes CDR1 MNHNS and CDR2 SASEGT. The CDR3, as DNA: TGTGCCAGCGGGGCCATAGGTTTGTTCGCTGAAGCTTTCTTT. The encoded protein is CASGAIGLFAEAFF.

The rearrangement uses TRBV15 and TRBJ2-3; 8 bases are shared with TRBD2. Germline CDR1 and CDR2: LNHNV and YYDKDF (reference sequence). This CDR3 region has 19 residues. V lost 0 bases, J lost 6 bases, and 17 bases stayed unmatched. The CDR3 DNA reads as TGTGCCACCAGCAGAGATCACCTGACTAGCGAATATACAAGGGATACGCAGTATTTT. Translated, it gives CATSRDHLTSEYTRDTQYF.

CDR3 residues: CAISDRDAPWEQYF. The CDR3 nucleotides read TGTGCCATCAGTGACCGGGACGCCCCGTGGGAGCAGTACTTC. The chain is built from TRBV10-3 and TRBJ2-7, with D perhaps being TRBD1 or TRBD2 (5 bases each). The CDR3 totals 14 residues. V was shortened by 3 bases and J by 7 bases, with 16 bases between the two germline ends. Germline-derived CDR1 and CDR2 are ENHRY and SYGVKD.

V gene TRBV15 combines with J gene TRBJ2-7; D is undetermined. Trimming took off 0 bases at V and 0 bases at J, with 6 bases between the two ends. Germline CDR1 LNHNV, CDR2 YYDKDF (reference sequence). CDR3 length: 14 residues. The CDR3 region is CATSRDSRSYEQYF. The CDR3 DNA reads TGTGCCACCAGCAGAGATTCCCGCTCCTACGAGCAGTACTTC.

The chain combines TRBV19 with TRBJ1-2, with a tentative D call TRBD1 (6 bases). This CDR3 is built from 14 residues. CDR1 is LNHDA, CDR2 SQIVND, per germline (reference sequence). V was clipped by 6 bases and J by 4 bases, with 15 bases between them. This CDR3 is CASRTQGTGYGYTF. The CDR3 DNA reads TGTGCCAGTAGGACACAGGGCACGGGCTATGGCTACACCTTC.

The V gene is TRBV6-5, the J gene TRBJ2-7; the match to TRBD2 covers 8 bases. Germline CDR1 MNHEY, CDR2 SVGAGI. The CDR3 sequence is 15 residues long. J was trimmed by 3 bases and V by 1 base; bases with no gene match: 5. This chain's CDR3 is CASSYFSGELYEQYF. The DNA for the CDR3 is TGTGCCAGCAGTTACTTTAGCGGGGAACTCTACGAGCAGTACTTC.

The chain uses TRBV6-5 and TRBJ1-1; TRBD1 might be the D (6 bases). The CDR3 loop spans 14 amino acids. V dropped 5 bases and J dropped 1 base, with 11 bases sitting between them. The germline V gene has CDR1 MNHEY and CDR2 SVGAGI. DNA for the CDR3: TGTGCCAGCAGTGGGGGACATACGAACACTGAAGCTTTCTTT. Amino acid sequence: CASSGGHTNTEAFF.

This chain joins TRBV7-9 and TRBJ2-1; TRBD2 aligns across 12 bases. This CDR3 is 17 amino acids long. The V gene end was trimmed by 8 bases and the J gene end by 8 bases; junction bases not matched to a gene: 16. In germline, CDR1 is SEHNR, CDR2 FQNEAQ (reference sequence). The CDR3 DNA reads TGTGCCAGCGAAGGGGCTAGCGGGAGGGCCCTCAGCGATGAGCAGTTCTTC. As protein: CASEGASGRALSDEQFF.